This T cell receptor beta chain was profiled in a study of response to subunit inactivated influenza vaccine. This clonotype turned up a few times. Trimming cost V 4 bases and J 7 bases, with 22 bases left between them. Germline CDR1 is MGHRA and CDR2 is YSYEKL. There are 17 residues in the CDR3. TCRdb re-called the RT-PCR reads through MiXCR, storing one row per CDR3 protein. Of 500,000 to 600,000 distinct CDR3 sequences detected, 14% appear once; the ten largest clones hold approximately 12%. The chain uses TRBV4-1 and TRBJ1-4; possibly TRBD1 for D (5 bases). The clonotype was recovered from a man aged 50-60 years who received an inactivated influenza vaccine. Sample: PBMCs from blood, taken about 13 days after vaccination. The CDR3 region is CASSPTSQGWGGEKLFF. The CDR3 nucleotides are TGCGCCAGCAGCCCGACCTCCCAGGGTTGGGGCGGTGAAAAACTGTTTTTT.